Shown below are 9 T cell receptor beta chains from a single sample sequenced in a study of blood T cell repertoires in COVID-19. Assay used: immunoSEQ multiplex PCR; TCRdb lists only in-frame clones, some missing. The data contain 100,000 to 150,000 clones, 81% of them singletons. Sequences were obtained from peripheral blood. These receptors were obtained from an older woman with active or convalescent COVID-19.

This clone was counted only a few times. The gene calls are TRBV4-2 and TRBJ2-7, with TRBD1 matching over 9 bases. The germline CDR1 and CDR2 sequences are LGHNA and YNFKEQ. V shed 3 bases and J 0 bases; nucleotides not matched to a gene: 6. This CDR3 has 16 residues. The CDR3: CASSHISGQGSYEQYF. CDR3 sequence (DNA): TGTGCCAGCAGCCATATTTCGGGACAGGGCTCCTACGAGCAGTACTTC.

The chain recombines TRBV11-2 with TRBJ1-4, with a possible D match to TRBD1 (5 bases). CDR1 is SGHAT, CDR2 FQNNGV, per germline. V lost 5 bases to trimming and J lost 7 bases, with 17 bases between them. This CDR3 comprises 15 residues. The CDR3 loop reads CASSPTGGVGEKLFF. CDR3 DNA: TGTGCCAGCAGCCCCACCGGAGGGGTCGGTGAAAAACTGTTTTTT.

This chain connects TRBV19 to TRBJ2-3; TRBD2 matches 7 bases. The CDR3 sequence is 16 residues long. Trimming at V came to 1 base and at J to 4 bases, leaving 8 bases not matched to a gene. Germline V lookup: CDR1 LNHDA, CDR2 SQIVND (reference sequence). This CDR3 is CASSIGRLAQADTQYF. In nucleotides, the CDR3 is TGTGCCAGTAGTATAGGGCGACTAGCCCAAGCAGATACGCAGTATTTT.

The chain is built from TRBV19 and TRBJ1-5; D possibly corresponds to TRBD1 (5 bases). CDR3 length equals 14 residues. Germline CDR1 LNHDA, CDR2 SQIVND (reference sequence). V shed 6 bases and J shed 6 bases, with 15 bases lying between them. CDR3 sequence: CASSGQGLLQPQHF. CDR3 DNA: TGTGCCAGTAGCGGGCAGGGTTTGCTTCAGCCCCAGCATTTT. The full variable domain, in which reference TRBV19 and TRBJ1-5 provide the parts outside the CDR3, is DGGITQSPKYLFRKEGQNVTLSCEQNLNHDAMYWYRQDPGQGLRLIYYSQIVNDFQKGDIAEGYSVSREKKESFPLTVTSAQKNPTAFYLCASSGQGLLQPQHFGDGTRLSIL.

This chain uses TRBV28 with TRBJ2-2; 14 bases map to TRBD2. Germline CDR1 reads MDHEN; CDR2 reads SYDVKM. The CDR3 is made up of 18 amino acids. J was trimmed by 6 bases and V by 5 bases; bases with no gene match: 11. The CDR3 DNA is TGTGCCAGCAGTCCCAGGACTAGCGGGGGGCCGTTTGCCGGGGAGCTGTTTTTT. It translates to CASSPRTSGGPFAGELFF. The full variable domain, completed using reference TRBV28 and TRBJ2-2, is DVKVTQSSRYLVKRTGEKVFLECVQDMDHENMFWYRQDPGLGLRLIYFSYDVKMKEKGDIPEGYSVSREKKERFSLILESASTNQTSMYLCASSPRTSGGPFAGELFFGEGSRLTVL.

This clone was seen once. The CDR3, as DNA: TGTGCCAGCAGCCAAACTAGCTACAGCACAGATACGCAGTATTTT. It specifies CASSQTSYSTDTQYF. The chain combines TRBV27 with TRBJ2-3, with D possibly matching TRBD2 (6 bases). Trimming cost V 6 bases and J 0 bases, with 13 bases left between them. The length of the CDR3 is 15 residues. Germline CDR1 is MNHEY and CDR2 is SMNVEV (reference sequence).

The chain uses TRBV24-1 and TRBJ2-1; TRBD2 agrees at 9 bases. There are 15 residues in the CDR3. CDR1 and CDR2 (germline): KGHDR, SFDVKD. V lost 5 bases, J lost 10 bases, and 11 bases stayed unmatched. For the CDR3, the DNA is TGTGCCACCAGTGCCTCCGGACTAGCGAGTCAAGAGCAGTTCTTC. Translated: CATSASGLASQEQFF.

The chain employs TRBV4-2 and TRBJ1-4, with TRBD1 matching 8 bases. Trimming took 8 bases from V and 8 from J; bases not matched to a gene: 10. CDR1 is LGHNA and CDR2 is YNFKEQ in the germline V gene. This CDR3 region has 14 residues. Here the CDR3 reads CASLQTGAREKLFF. CDR3 nucleotide sequence: TGTGCCAGCCTCCAGACAGGGGCGAGGGAAAAACTGTTTTTT.

This clone has only one observation. The chain recombines TRBV7-2 with TRBJ2-3; D not certain. The CDR3 loop spans 13 amino acids. V lost 1 base to trimming and J lost 3 bases, with 5 bases between them. Looked up from germline, CDR1 is SGHTA and CDR2 is FQGNSA. The CDR3 bases are TGTGCCAGCAGCTTAGTTATTACAGATACGCAGTATTTT. Encoded protein: CASSLVITDTQYF.